These T cell receptor beta chains were read from a single sample in a study of blood T cell repertoires in COVID-19. Here immunoSEQ multiplex PCR was the method, and the copy in TCRdb shows in-frame clones only, minus some. The sample lists some 250,000 clones, roughly 85% occurring once. The sample comprised peripheral blood. The receptors originated from a woman aged 18-29 years with acute or convalescent COVID-19. Both conserved end residues are part of each CDR3. Fields, in order: J gene, V gene, D gene, clone size, CDR3 DNA, CDR3 protein. A D gene is named only where the DNA matches it firmly. Clone size is stated in some rows and not others, as once, few, many or a class when expanded.

>TRBJ2-6|TRBV28|NA|NA
TGTGCCAGCAGTTTATCGGGAGCCGGGGCCAACGTCCTGACTTTC
CASSLSGAGANVLTF
>TRBJ1-6|TRBV18|TRBD1|NA
TGTGCCAGCTCCCCCGGACAGGGAGGAAGTTCACCCCTCCACTTT
CASSPGQGGSSPLHF
>TRBJ2-2|TRBV11-3|NA|NA
TGTGCCAGCAGCTTACAGGCCAGCAATACCGGGGAGCTGTTTTTT
CASSLQASNTGELFF
>TRBJ2-1|TRBV6-4|TRBD1|NA
TGTGCCAGCAGCCTAGACAGGGGGCCCTACAATGAGCAGTTCTTC
CASSLDRGPYNEQFF
>TRBJ1-3|TRBV3-1/TRBV3-2|NA|NA
TGTGCCAGCAGCCAAGTTTCGCGGGCGAGCTCTGGAAACACCATATATTTT
CASSQVSRASSGNTIYF
>TRBJ1-2|TRBV27|NA|NA
TGTGCCAGCAAGGGGGTTAACTATGGCTACACCTTC
CASKGVNYGYTF
>TRBJ1-1|TRBV4-3|NA|NA
TGCGCCAGCAGCCCGGGGGGTACTGAAGCTTTCTTT
CASSPGGTEAFF
>TRBJ2-7|TRBV4-1|TRBD1|NA
TGCGCCAGCAGCCAAGGGACACAGGGGGCCTACGAGCAGTACTTC
CASSQGTQGAYEQYF
>TRBJ1-1|TRBV18|NA|NA
TGTGCCAGCTCACCAGAGGACACTGAAGCTTTCTTT
CASSPEDTEAFF
>TRBJ2-1|TRBV30|NA|NA
TGTGCCTGGAAGGGAGGCAGCCACAATGAGCAGTTCTTC
CAWKGGSHNEQFF
>TRBJ2-3|TRBV7-8|TRBD2|NA
TGTGCCAGCAGCCCCGGGACTAGCGGGGGCGCAGATACGCAGTATTTT
CASSPGTSGGADTQYF
>TRBJ1-2|TRBV28|TRBD1|NA
TGTGCCAGCAGTCCACAGGGGTTTCGCGGCTACACCTTC
CASSPQGFRGYTF
>TRBJ2-1|TRBV7-8|TRBD2|NA
TGTGCCAGCAGCTTATCGGCGGGAGGTGAAATCTACAATGAGCAGTTCTTC
CASSLSAGGEIYNEQFF
>TRBJ2-3|TRBV27|TRBD1|NA
TGTGCCAGCAGTTTACACCAAGGGACAGGGGGCCGCACAGATACGCAGTATTTT
CASSLHQGTGGRTDTQYF
>TRBJ1-1|TRBV29-1|TRBD1|NA
TGCAGCGTCGAGGGACAGGGAGGGTATGAAGCTTTCTTT
CSVEGQGGYEAFF
>TRBJ1-1|TRBV30|TRBD1|NA
TGTGCCTGGAACACAGGGGTAGCTGGCACTGAAGCTTTCTTT
CAWNTGVAGTEAFF
>TRBJ2-1|TRBV19|TRBD2|NA
TGTGCCAGTAACCTAGCGGGAGGACCCCTCGGCAATGAGCAGTTCTTC
CASNLAGGPLGNEQFF
>TRBJ2-7|TRBV5-1|TRBD2|NA
TGCGCCAGCAGCTTGGGGACTAGCGGGACTCACGAGCAGTACTTC
CASSLGTSGTHEQYF
>TRBJ1-5|TRBV27|TRBD1|NA
TGTGCCAGCAAATCAGGGGGAGGCAATCAGCCCCAGCATTTT
CASKSGGGNQPQHF
>TRBJ2-1|TRBV5-5|NA|NA
TGTGCCAGCAGCTTGGGAGCGGCCTACAGAGGAGATGAGCAGTTCTTC
CASSLGAAYRGDEQFF
>TRBJ2-3|TRBV6-4|TRBD2|NA
TGTGCCAGCAGAAAGACTAGCGGGAGGTCCGTAGGGGATACGCAGTATTTT
CASRKTSGRSVGDTQYF
>TRBJ2-7|TRBV7-2|TRBD2|NA
TGTGCCAGCAGCTTCCGCCTCGGGCTAGCGGGAGTATCGTCGTACGAGCAGTACTTC
CASSFRLGLAGVSSYEQYF
>TRBJ2-1|TRBV7-8|TRBD2|NA
TGTGCCAGCAGGACTAGCGGATCCTACAATGAGCAGTTCTTC
CASRTSGSYNEQFF
>TRBJ2-3|TRBV5-1|TRBD2|NA
TGCGCCAGCTGCGAGGGCGGACTAGCGGGGACAGATACGCAGTATTTT
CASCEGGLAGTDTQYF
>TRBJ1-1|TRBV25-1|NA|NA
TGTGCCAGCAAGGACGGGGGAAGAGACACTGAAGCTTTCTTT
CASKDGGRDTEAFF
>TRBJ2-4|TRBV5-6|NA|NA
TGTGCCAGCAGCTTGGTCGTGGGGCCATTAGCCAAAAACATTCAGTACTTC
CASSLVVGPLAKNIQYF
>TRBJ1-6|TRBV11-2|NA|NA
TGTGCCAGGAGGCTTTTGGAGGCCAATTCACCCCTCCACTTT
CARRLLEANSPLHF
>TRBJ2-1|TRBV12-3/TRBV12-4|TRBD2|NA
TGTGCCAGCAGTTTGGGGCTAGCGGGAAATTTCTTC
CASSLGLAGNFF
>TRBJ2-4|TRBV5-1|TRBD2|NA
TGCGCCAGCAGCTTGGACGCTAGCGGGAGGGACATTCAGTACTTC
CASSLDASGRDIQYF
>TRBJ2-3|TRBV29-1|TRBD1|NA
TGCAGCGTCGACAGGGAGAGCACAGATACGCAGTATTTT
CSVDRESTDTQYF
>TRBJ2-7|TRBV10-1|TRBD2|NA
TGCGCCAGCAGTCATGAGCGGGAGGGCCGCGAGCAGTACTTC
CASSHEREGREQYF
>TRBJ1-2|TRBV7-8|NA|NA
TGTGCCAGCAGCTTCTACAGGGACGACAACTATGGCTACACCTTC
CASSFYRDDNYGYTF
>TRBJ1-5|TRBV14|TRBD1|NA
TGTGCCAGCAGTCAGGGGGGCTATCAGCCCCAGCATTTT
CASSQGGYQPQHF
>TRBJ1-6|TRBV18|NA|NA
TGTGCCAGCTCACTACGGAGCGAAGGAGATTCACCCCTCCACTTT
CASSLRSEGDSPLHF
>TRBJ1-5|TRBV24-1|NA|NA
TGTGCCACCGGTCGGGGAGGGGAGAGCAATCAGCCCCAGCATTTT
CATGRGGESNQPQHF
>TRBJ1-5|TRBV19|NA|once
TGTGCCAGTAGTATAGTGCTATATAGCAATCAGCCCCAGCATTTT
CASSIVLYSNQPQHF
>TRBJ2-7|TRBV28|NA|NA
TGTGCCAGCATGCGCGGGGCCCGGAGCTCCTACGAGCAGTACTTC
CASMRGARSSYEQYF
>TRBJ2-7|TRBV28|NA|NA
TGTGCCAGCAGTTTCGGCGGCAGAGAGCAGTACTTC
CASSFGGREQYF
>TRBJ2-5|TRBV4-3|TRBD2|NA
TGCGCCAGCAGCCAAGGCGGGAGAGGCGGGGAGACCCAGTACTTC
CASSQGGRGGETQYF
>TRBJ1-2|TRBV14|TRBD1|NA
TGTGCCAGCAGCTACGGACAGGGTTTTGGCTATGGCTACACCTTC
CASSYGQGFGYGYTF
>TRBJ1-6|TRBV19|TRBD1|NA
TGTGCCAGCCGCGACAGGGGGGATTCACCCCTCCACTTT
CASRDRGDSPLHF
>TRBJ2-3|TRBV6-6|TRBD1|NA
TGTGCCAGCAGTTCGCGGGACAGGGGGATAGATACGCAGTATTTT
CASSSRDRGIDTQYF
>TRBJ1-1|TRBV29-1|NA|NA
TGCAGCGCCCTAGAGAACACTGAAGCTTTCTTT
CSALENTEAFF
>TRBJ2-7|TRBV5-4|TRBD2|NA
TGTGCCAGCAGCTTGGTCGGTAGCGGGATCTCCTACGAGCAGTACTTC
CASSLVGSGISYEQYF
>TRBJ1-5|TRBV3-1/TRBV3-2|NA|NA
TGTGCCAGCAGCCAGGGGGGGGCAGGGCTTCAGCCCCAGCATTTT
CASSQGGAGLQPQHF
>TRBJ2-5|TRBV5-1|TRBD2|NA
TGCGCCAGCAGCCCATGGAGGGCTAGCGGGCGAGAGACCCAGTACTTC
CASSPWRASGRETQYF
>TRBJ2-7|TRBV5-6|TRBD1|NA
TGTGCCAGCAGACGGGACAGGTCGGCCTACGAGCAGTACTTC
CASRRDRSAYEQYF
>TRBJ1-4|TRBV11-2|TRBD1|NA
TGTGCCAGCAGCCCGACAGGGGGAAAACTGTTTTTT
CASSPTGGKLFF
>TRBJ1-1|TRBV19|TRBD1|once
TGTGCCAGTAGTATCGGTGTGTCAGGGGGGATCACTGAAGCTTTCTTT
CASSIGVSGGITEAFF
>TRBJ1-5|TRBV3-1/TRBV3-2|NA|NA
TGTGCCAGCGCCTCGGGGGGGGTGCTTCAGCCCCAGCATTTT
CASASGGVLQPQHF
>TRBJ2-1|TRBV10-3|TRBD2|NA
TGTGCCATCAGTGACTGGGAGCGGGAGGTTTCCGATGAGCAGTTCTTC
CAISDWEREVSDEQFF
>TRBJ2-2|TRBV30|TRBD1|NA
TGTGCCTGGACCCGGACAGGGCGAGGGGAGCTGTTTTTT
CAWTRTGRGELFF
>TRBJ2-5|TRBV4-1|TRBD2|NA
TGCGCCAGCAGCTCGGGGGGAGCGACTACGCTAGCGGGAGCCTATAATTGGAGGACCCAGTACTTC
CASSSGGATTLAGAYNWRTQYF